The rows below give T cell receptor beta chains drawn from one sample of a study of blood T cell repertoires in COVID-19. Assay used: immunoSEQ multiplex PCR; TCRdb lists only in-frame clones, some missing. The sample holds 90,000 to 150,000 clones, approximately 87% seen once. The sequenced material came from peripheral blood. Every receptor here comes from a woman aged 45 to 65 with acute or convalescent COVID-19. The CDR3 runs from the conserved cysteine through the conserved F or W. D genes are given only for firm matches. Size is omitted from some rows. Given values are once, few, many or a class for expanded clones.

D	V	size	J	CDR3	DNA
TRBD2	TRBV4-3	.	TRBJ2-1	CASSQEISGTSKFF	TGCGCCAGCAGCCAAGAAATCTCCGGGACTAGTAAGTTCTTC
.	TRBV19	.	TRBJ2-1	CATPGEGYNEQFF	TGTGCCACCCCAGGGGAGGGTTACAATGAGCAGTTCTTC
TRBD1	TRBV19	.	TRBJ1-1	CASSWSGGNTEAFF	TGTGCCAGTAGTTGGTCAGGGGGGAACACTGAAGCTTTCTTT
TRBD2	TRBV6-5	.	TRBJ2-1	CASTRTGGVYNEQFF	TGTGCCAGCACAAGGACCGGGGGGGTCTACAATGAGCAGTTCTTC
.	TRBV12-3/TRBV12-4	.	TRBJ1-2	CASSLQVDYGYTF	TGTGCCAGCAGTTTACAGGTTGACTATGGCTACACCTTC
TRBD1	TRBV6-5	.	TRBJ2-5	CASSYTGTGQETQYF	TGTGCCAGCAGTTACACCGGGACAGGACAAGAGACCCAGTACTTC
.	TRBV21-1	once	TRBJ2-7	CASSNNEQYF	TGTGCCAGCAGCAATAACGAGCAGTACTTC
TRBD1	TRBV5-4	.	TRBJ2-7	CASSVGQGSEGYEQYF	TGTGCCAGCAGCGTTGGACAGGGGAGCGAGGGCTACGAGCAGTACTTC
.	TRBV24-1	.	TRBJ2-5	CATSNVETQYF	TGTGCCACCAGCAATGTCGAGACCCAGTACTTC
TRBD1	TRBV19	.	TRBJ1-2	CASSTEQGGSPGYTF	TGTGCCAGTAGTACCGAACAGGGGGGCTCTCCAGGCTACACCTTC
.	TRBV9	.	TRBJ1-1	CASSVDYTLNTEAFF	TGTGCCAGCAGCGTAGACTACACCTTGAACACTGAAGCTTTCTTT
.	TRBV5-1	.	TRBJ1-5	CASSPGGGKGQPQHF	TGCGCCAGCAGCCCAGGTGGGGGGAAGGGTCAGCCCCAGCATTTT
.	TRBV9	.	TRBJ1-6	CASSVGISSYNSPLHF	TGTGCCAGCAGCGTCGGGATAAGCTCCTATAATTCACCCCTCCACTTT
.	TRBV6-2/TRBV6-3	once	TRBJ2-7	CASSSSPRREQYF	TGTGCCAGCAGTTCCTCCCCTAGACGCGAGCAGTACTTC
.	TRBV30	.	TRBJ1-4	CAWTRQGIGEKLFF	TGTGCCTGGACCCGGCAGGGTATTGGGGAAAAACTGTTTTTT
.	TRBV5-1	.	TRBJ1-1	CASSLLQDTEAFF	TGCGCCAGCAGCCTCCTCCAGGACACTGAAGCTTTCTTT
.	TRBV6-4	once	TRBJ2-1	CASSGLRIAYSYNEQFF	TGTGCCAGCAGTGGCCTGCGGATTGCCTACTCCTACAATGAGCAGTTCTTC
.	TRBV25-1	.	TRBJ1-3	CASSLSAGPGNTIYF	TGTGCCAGCAGCCTTTCAGCTGGGCCAGGAAACACCATATATTTT
TRBD1	TRBV30	.	TRBJ1-1	CAWSGQGTSRAFF	TGTGCCTGGAGTGGACAGGGAACCTCTAGGGCTTTCTTT
TRBD1	TRBV16	.	TRBJ1-4	CASSQSGTGHEKLFF	TGTGCCAGCAGCCAGTCCGGGACAGGGCATGAAAAACTGTTTTTT
.	TRBV6-2/TRBV6-3	.	TRBJ1-6	CASSYGGTASSYNSPLHF	TGTGCCAGCAGTTACGGGGGGACGGCCAGCTCCTATAATTCACCCCTCCACTTT
TRBD1	TRBV6-2/TRBV6-3	.	TRBJ1-2	CASSTGTGSLYGYTF	TGTGCCAGCAGTACGGGGACAGGGAGTCTCTATGGCTACACCTTC
TRBD2	TRBV7-6	.	TRBJ2-2	CASSPSGRIAGELFF	TGTGCCAGCAGCCCCAGCGGGAGAATCGCCGGGGAGCTGTTTTTT
TRBD2	TRBV30	.	TRBJ2-1	CAWSVAGGREQFF	TGTGCCTGGAGTGTAGCGGGAGGGCGTGAGCAGTTCTTC
TRBD2	TRBV24-1	.	TRBJ2-3	CATSDGGGKLASSTDTQYF	TGTGCCACCAGTGATGGGGGGGGGAAACTAGCTAGTAGCACAGATACGCAGTATTTT